This T cell receptor (beta chain) derives from a study of blood T cell repertoires in COVID-19. On the study more broadly: The United States, Italy and Spain provided the acute and convalescent COVID-19 samples. Sample material is recorded as cDNA or gDNA derived from T cells, B-cell-depleted T cells, or PBMCs.

Authors' methods: Cell counts per sample came from amplifying reference gene primers. Only in-frame clones appear in the TCRdb table, and some are missing; sequencing was by immunoSEQ multiplex PCR. V, J and clone size derive from that table, while D and trimming were established from the DNA sequence. The repertoire holds about 230,000 clones, about 84% seen once, with approximately 8% in the top ten. This clone showed up just once. Between the trimmed V and J ends, which lost 6 bases and 4 bases, there was a span of 13 bases. The CDR3 is 13 amino acids. This TCR was sampled from a woman older than 75 with acute or convalescent COVID-19. V gene TRBV12-3 or TRBV12-4 combines with J gene TRBJ2-7; D might be TRBD1 (6 bases). Input material: peripheral blood. CDR3 in DNA: TGTGCCAGCAGCATATCGACAGGATACGAGCAGTACTTC. It encodes CASSISTGYEQYF.